This is a list of T cell receptor beta chains from one sample in a study of T-cell memory formation after mild COVID-19. TCRdb fed the 5' RACE reads into MiXCR, producing one record per CDR3 protein. Among tens of thousands of distinct CDR3 sequences listed, over 10% were seen once. Material for sequencing was PBMCs or a T cell subset sorted from them (not recorded which). Receptors were obtained from a young man who had mild COVID-19 (a few samples of this study predate the infection). Cell type and time point are not known. CDR3s include the opening cysteine and the closing phenylalanine or tryptophan. Each record gives: clone size, CDR3 length, J gene, V gene, D gene, CDR3 DNA, CDR3 protein. D genes are given only for firm matches. Rows give clone size only sometimes, using once, few, many, or a class for an expanded clone.

>many|14|TRBJ1-5|TRBV5-1|-
TGCGCCAGCAGCATGGGGGAGGGCAGTCAGCCCCAGCATTTT
CASSMGEGSQPQHF
>-|14|TRBJ2-2|TRBV7-3|TRBD1
TGTGCCAGCAGCTTTACAGGGGGCCCCGGGGAGCTGTTTTTT
CASSFTGGPGELFF
>-|16|TRBJ1-1|TRBV9|TRBD1
TGTGCCAGCAGAGCCGGGACAGGGGCGCCAGGCACTGAAGCTTTCTTT
CASRAGTGAPGTEAFF
>-|15|TRBJ2-3|TRBV12-3/TRBV12-4|-
TGTGCCAGCAGTTTGGGGGTCTCTAGCACAGATACGCAGTATTTT
CASSLGVSSTDTQYF
>many|15|TRBJ2-1|TRBV7-6|-
TGTGCCAGCAGCTTTGCGGGGGCTTCGTACAATGAGCAGTTCTTC
CASSFAGASYNEQFF
>-|11|TRBJ1-1|TRBV6-5|-
TGTGCCAGCAGTACGGGCCCTGAAGCTTTCTTT
CASSTGPEAFF
>-|16|TRBJ2-6|TRBV6-5|-
TGTGCCAGCAGTTACTCGAGACGAGGTGGGGCCAACGTCCTGACTTTC
CASSYSRRGGANVLTF
>many|17|TRBJ2-3|TRBV20-1|TRBD2
TGCAGTGCTGGAAGGGGAGATAGCGGGGGAGGCACAGATACGCAGTATTTT
CSAGRGDSGGGTDTQYF
>-|13|TRBJ2-5|TRBV10-2|-
TGCGCCAGCAGTGATCCCGGTCCAGAGACCCAGTACTTC
CASSDPGPETQYF
>-|14|TRBJ1-4|TRBV5-1|-
TGCGCCAGCAGCTCCCCGGGGGGGGAAGAAAAACTGTTTTTT
CASSSPGGEEKLFF
>few|13|TRBJ2-1|TRBV5-1|TRBD2
TGCGCCAGCAGCTCTTTCGGACTAGCGGGGGGTTTCTTC
CASSSFGLAGGFF
>-|14|TRBJ1-1|TRBV5-4|-
TGTGCCACCCGGGGCGGGGGGTTGAACACTGAAGCTTTCTTT
CATRGGGLNTEAFF
>-|11|TRBJ1-1|TRBV12-3/TRBV12-4|-
TGTGCCAGCAGTTTTCTCGCTGAAGCTTTCTTT
CASSFLAEAFF
>-|12|TRBJ1-5|TRBV7-9|-
TGTGCCAGCAGCCTACTAGATCAGCCCCAGCATTTT
CASSLLDQPQHF
>-|15|TRBJ2-7|TRBV6-5|-
TGTGCCAGCAGGCTTACGTCTAGTAGCTCCTACGAGCAGTACTTC
CASRLTSSSSYEQYF
>-|16|TRBJ2-1|TRBV7-2|TRBD2
TGTGCCAGCAGCTTTCCCGCTAGCGGGGGGGCCGATGAGCAGTTCTTC
CASSFPASGGADEQFF
>-|16|TRBJ2-2|TRBV4-1|TRBD2
TGCGCCAGCAGCCACCCTAGCGGGGAGGGGACCGGGGAGCTGTTTTTT
CASSHPSGEGTGELFF